A selection of T cell receptor beta chains follows, all from one sample in a study of blood T cell repertoires in COVID-19. The assay was immunoSEQ multiplex PCR, and TCRdb's table has in-frame clones only and misses some. The sample lists roughly 190,000 clones; around 82% were seen once. What was sequenced was PBMCs or T cells enriched from blood (not recorded which). These receptors were collected from a woman aged 55-69 years with acute COVID-19. The CDR3 runs from the conserved cysteine through the conserved F or W. The D gene is left open where the match is weak.

-	TRBV7-8	TRBJ1-5	CASSLAPGGNQPQHF
-	TRBV6-1	TRBJ1-2	CASSEGAGAGFAGYTF
-	TRBV10-3	TRBJ2-3	CATRRAEDTDTQYF
TRBD2	TRBV9	TRBJ2-5	CASSPNSGRPRRAPETQYF
TRBD1	TRBV6-2/TRBV6-3	TRBJ1-2	CASSIQGAYGYTF
-	TRBV7-9	TRBJ1-3	CASSFGDSGNTIYF
-	TRBV7-2	TRBJ2-3	CASSLVLLSTDTQYF
-	TRBV2	TRBJ1-5	CASSTGIPNQPQHF
TRBD2	TRBV5-1	TRBJ2-1	CASSLAPSGNSYNEQFF
-	TRBV29-1	TRBJ1-1	CSVYLQGSEAFF
-	TRBV2	TRBJ1-2	CASSATENYGYTF
TRBD1	TRBV28	TRBJ1-5	CASSPPGTDNQPQHF
-	TRBV19	TRBJ1-5	CASSPQGFSNQPQHF
-	TRBV10-1	TRBJ1-1	CASKRARDTEAFF
TRBD1	TRBV4-3	TRBJ1-1	CASSQERGRGAFF
-	TRBV4-3	TRBJ2-7	CASSQGISWRAPPHYEQYF
TRBD1	TRBV6-2/TRBV6-3	TRBJ2-7	CASSTRIRDSYEQYF
-	TRBV7-2	TRBJ2-7	CASSFGGGEYEQYF
-	TRBV6-5	TRBJ1-5	CASSFGQNNQPQHF
-	TRBV15	TRBJ2-2	CATSSQDWRELFF
TRBD1	TRBV19	TRBJ1-2	CASSRQGYGYTF
TRBD1	TRBV5-4	TRBJ1-1	CASSVRQGGTEAFF
TRBD1	TRBV4-3	TRBJ1-6	CASSQDRGLNSPLHF
TRBD2	TRBV24-1	TRBJ2-1	CATSDRLAGYNEQFF
TRBD2	TRBV7-2	TRBJ2-3	CASSLVAGGPGYTQYF
-	TRBV7-9	TRBJ1-2	CASSRQGYGYTF
TRBD1	TRBV3-1/TRBV3-2	TRBJ2-7	CASSQLTGGHEQYF
-	TRBV7-6	TRBJ2-7	CASSLGGAETYEQYF
TRBD2	TRBV15	TRBJ2-1	CATSRDSGRGNEQFF
-	TRBV4-1	TRBJ1-1	CASSQVAGMNTEAFF
-	TRBV11-2	TRBJ2-2	CASSRERRGELFF
TRBD1	TRBV27	TRBJ1-3	CASSQGQPGGNTIYF
TRBD2	TRBV11-3	TRBJ2-3	CASSQRGGSTDTQYF
TRBD2	TRBV7-2	TRBJ2-1	CASSFTHLAGEYNEQFF
TRBD2	TRBV12-5	TRBJ2-4	CASGGTSDTAKNIQYF
-	TRBV20-1	TRBJ2-3	CSASRLDTQYF
TRBD1	TRBV24-1	TRBJ2-5	CATSEPDRQETQYF
TRBD1	TRBV3-1/TRBV3-2	TRBJ1-2	CASRAQGASGGYTF
-	TRBV7-2	TRBJ1-1	CASSLGWQSEAAFF
TRBD1	TRBV3-1/TRBV3-2	TRBJ2-5	CASSPGQGRETQYF
-	TRBV4-3	TRBJ2-4	CASSQGIVSPTKNIQYF
TRBD1	TRBV7-8	TRBJ1-2	CASSLDRGYGYTF
TRBD1	TRBV4-3	TRBJ1-5	CASSRSGQGMGQPQHF
-	TRBV2	TRBJ2-6	CASSPQGSGANVLTF
-	TRBV19	TRBJ1-1	CASSFSENTEAFF
TRBD2	TRBV25-1	TRBJ2-3	CASRPSGFSTDTQYF
-	TRBV5-1	TRBJ2-3	CASSLTVTSSTDTQYF
-	TRBV18	TRBJ1-2	CASSPPNRQGGNGYTF
-	TRBV18	TRBJ1-3	CASSPYGSSGNTIYF
-	TRBV5-1	TRBJ2-5	CASSQGRRQETQYF